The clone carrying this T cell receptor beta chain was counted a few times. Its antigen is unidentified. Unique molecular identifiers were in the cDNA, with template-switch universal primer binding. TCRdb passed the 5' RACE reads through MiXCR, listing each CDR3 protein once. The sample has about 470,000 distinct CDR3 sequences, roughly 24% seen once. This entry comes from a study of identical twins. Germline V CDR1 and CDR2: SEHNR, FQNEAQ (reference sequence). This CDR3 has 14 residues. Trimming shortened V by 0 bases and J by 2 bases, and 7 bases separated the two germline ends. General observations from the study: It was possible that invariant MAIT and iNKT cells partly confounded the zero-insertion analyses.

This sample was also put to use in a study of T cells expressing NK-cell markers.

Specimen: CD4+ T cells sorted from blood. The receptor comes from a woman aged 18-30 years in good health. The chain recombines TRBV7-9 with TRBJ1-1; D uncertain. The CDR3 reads CASSLAGHNTEAFF. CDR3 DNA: TGTGCCAGCAGCTTAGCAGGTCACAACACTGAAGCTTTCTTT.